The 24 T cell receptor beta chains below all came from one sample that was sequenced in a study of shared clonotypes between healthy human individuals. Only in-frame clones appear in the TCRdb table, and some are missing; sequencing was by immunoSEQ multiplex PCR. The sample shows approximately 1.5 million clones, 98% of them seen only once. The sample comprised naive CD4+ T cells sorted from blood. Subset of the sample: CD45RA+ positively selected. Source of these receptors: a man aged 30 to 39 in good health.

V gene TRBV5-1 combines with J gene TRBJ2-1; a weak D match, TRBD2 (5 bases). The CDR3 has 14 residues. The V end lost 4 bases, the J end lost 4 bases, and 12 bases lay between the germline ends. Germline values: CDR1 SGHRS, CDR2 YFSETQ. CDR3 loop: CASSLREPYNEQFF. CDR3 in DNA: TGCGCCAGCAGCCTCCGGGAACCTTACAATGAGCAGTTCTTC.

The chain combines TRBV2 with TRBJ1-4, with 10 positions matching TRBD1. Germline V gene data show CDR1 as SNHLY and CDR2 as FYNNEI. This CDR3 comprises 16 residues. V was pared by 7 bases and J by 6 bases, with 11 bases of the junction left unmatched. CDR3 sequence: CASTGDRGRGDEKLFF. The CDR3 DNA reads as TGTGCCAGCACCGGGGACAGGGGACGCGGAGATGAAAAACTGTTTTTT. Variable domain in full (rest from reference TRBV2 and TRBJ1-4): EPEVTQTPSHQVTQMGQEVILRCVPISNHLYFYWYRQILGQKVEFLVSFYNNEISEKSEIFDDQFSVERPDGSNFTLKIRSTKLEDSAMYFCASTGDRGRGDEKLFFGSGTQLSVL.

Worth noting for this clone: The junction departs from the called germline gene at one end, perhaps through a read error. The chain couples TRBV5-4 to TRBJ2-1; 12 nucleotides line up with TRBD2. The CDR3 extends over 15 amino acids. Germline V gene lookup returns CDR1 SGHNT and CDR2 YYREEE (reference sequence). In nucleotides, the CDR3 is TGTGCCAGCAGCTTGGGGCTAGCGGGAGGGCTTGAGGAGTTCTTC. Protein sequence: CASSLGLAGGLEEFF.

This chain joins TRBV18 and TRBJ2-7; TRBD1 is a possible D gene (6 bases). Germline assignment: CDR1 KGHSH and CDR2 LQKENI. The V end was cut by 1 base, the J end by 5 bases, with 12 bases between. This CDR3 is 14 amino acids long. The chain's CDR3 is CASSPRGTSHEQYF. CDR3 coding DNA: TGTGCCAGCTCACCACGGGGGACAAGCCACGAGCAGTACTTC.

The chain combines TRBV6-1 with TRBJ2-7; 7 bases agree with TRBD1. This CDR3 contains 13 residues. Germline CDR1 is MNHNS and CDR2 is SASEGT. V gave up 8 bases and J gave up 0 bases; unmatched junction bases: 4. In DNA form, the CDR3 reads TGTGCCAGCTCCTACAGGGGCTCCTACGAGCAGTACTTC. Encoded protein: CASSYRGSYEQYF.

CDR3 residues: CASQTGASYEQYF. CDR3 sequence (DNA): TGTGCCAGTCAAACAGGTGCTTCCTACGAGCAGTACTTC. The genes are TRBV28 and TRBJ2-7; tentative D call: TRBD1 (5 bases). The CDR3 totals 13 residues. V dropped 9 bases and J dropped 1 base, with 13 bases sitting between them. Germline V CDR1 and CDR2: MDHEN, SYDVKM.

On this clone: Germline and junction disagree at one end, which may indicate a read error. The chain uses TRBV12-5 and TRBJ1-2; no clear D gene. The germline V gene encodes CDR1 LGHNT and CDR2 FRNRAP. There are 11 residues in the CDR3. The CDR3 loop reads CASGLGFQRNF. CDR3 nucleotide sequence: TGTGCTAGTGGTTTGGGATTTCAGAGGAACTTC.

The V gene is TRBV19, the J gene TRBJ2-2, with TRBD2 matching 7 bases. Germline V gene sequence: CDR1 LNHDA, CDR2 SQIVND (reference sequence). This CDR3 is 16 amino acids long. Germline trimming cut 4 bases from V and 3 bases from J; bases unmatched to any gene: 8. The CDR3 reads CASSTERGSDTGELFF. The CDR3 DNA is TGTGCCAGTAGTACAGAGCGCGGGAGTGACACCGGGGAGCTGTTTTTT.

This clone came up once. V and J are TRBV4-2 and TRBJ1-4; a weak D match, TRBD1 (6 bases). The length of the CDR3 is 14 residues. Germline values: CDR1 LGHNA, CDR2 YNFKEQ. V dropped 5 bases and J dropped 8 bases, with 15 bases sitting between them. In nucleotides, the CDR3 is TGTGCCAGCAGCTCCCGGGACACTCCCGAAAAACTGTTTTTT. Translating it yields CASSSRDTPEKLFF.

The rearrangement joins TRBV18 to TRBJ2-7; D is uncertain. From germline, CDR1 is KGHSH and CDR2 LQKENI. The CDR3 length is 14 residues. V was pared by 4 bases and J by 2 bases, with 12 bases between. CDR3: CASSRASKPYEQYF. As DNA, the CDR3 is TGTGCCAGCTCACGCGCATCGAAGCCCTACGAGCAGTACTTC. The whole variable domain, remainder taken from reference TRBV18 and TRBJ2-7, is NAGVMQNPRHLVRRRGQEARLRCSPMKGHSHVYWYRQLPEEGLKFMVYLQKENIIDESGMPKERFSAEFPKEGPSILRIQQVVRGDSAAYFCASSRASKPYEQYFGPGTRLTVT.

Here the CDR3 reads CATSKGTDSGNTIYF. In DNA form, the CDR3 reads TGTGCCACCAGCAAAGGGACGGACTCTGGAAACACCATATATTTT. This sequence joins TRBV15 and TRBJ1-3; TRBD1 might be the D (5 bases). Per germline, CDR1 LNHNV and CDR2 YYDKDF (reference sequence). V was cut by 4 bases and J by 0 bases, with 10 bases left in between. The CDR3 loop spans 15 amino acids.

V is TRBV7-9 and J is TRBJ2-1; 8 nucleotides match TRBD1. CDR1 SEHNR and CDR2 FQNEAQ come from the germline V gene (reference sequence). CDR3 length equals 15 residues. V was clipped by 5 bases and J by 1 base; unmatched bases: 4. CDR3 in amino acids: CASSPGGGSYNEQFF. CDR3 coding DNA: TGTGCCAGCAGCCCAGGGGGCGGTTCCTACAATGAGCAGTTCTTC. The entire variable domain, with the rest obtained from reference TRBV7-9 and TRBJ2-1, is as follows: DTGVSQNPRHKITKRGQNVTFRCDPISEHNRLYWYRQTLGQGPEFLTYFQNEAQLEKSRLLSDRFSAERPKGSFSTLEIQRTEQGDSAMYLCASSPGGGSYNEQFFGPGTRLTVL.

CDR3 protein: CAISELDRREQYF. The CDR3 DNA sequence: TGTGCCATCAGTGAGCTTGACAGGCGCGAGCAGTACTTC. The rearrangement links TRBV10-3 to TRBJ2-7, with D tentatively TRBD1 (6 bases). Germline-derived CDR1 and CDR2 are ENHRY and SYGVKD. The V and J ends lost 2 bases and 6 bases respectively, with 11 bases between them. The CDR3 is 13 residues long.

This clone has a single count. The chain is built from TRBV5-1 and TRBJ1-3; 8 bases agree with TRBD1. Germline loops: CDR1 SGHRS, CDR2 YFSETQ. Germline trimming cut 4 bases from V and 6 bases from J; bases unmatched to any gene: 6. This CDR3 contains 14 residues. The CDR3 DNA reads TGCGCCAGCAGCCTAGGACAGGGAGTAAACACCATATATTTT. It codes for CASSLGQGVNTIYF. The whole variable domain, filled in from reference TRBV5-1 and TRBJ1-3, reads KAGVTQTPRYLIKTRGQQVTLSCSPISGHRSVSWYQQTPGQGLQFLFEYFSETQRNKGNFPGRFSGRQFSNSRSEMNVSTLELGDSALYLCASSLGQGVNTIYFGEGSWLTVV.

The CDR3: CASSTSPTETYEQYF. CDR3 coding DNA: TGCGCCAGCAGCACCTCCCCGACAGAAACCTACGAGCAGTACTTC. The chain links TRBV5-1 to TRBJ2-7; tentative D call: TRBD1 (5 bases). Germline values: CDR1 SGHRS, CDR2 YFSETQ. Trimming removed 4 bases from V and 2 bases from J, with 16 bases in between. This CDR3 contains 15 residues.

The chain carries TRBV29-1 and TRBJ2-7; D is perhaps TRBD1 (6 bases). Deletions cut 0 bases from V and 4 bases from J, with 10 bases between. The CDR3 runs 13 residues. CDR1 SQVTM and CDR2 ANQGSEA come from the germline V gene. CDR3 nucleotides: TGCAGCGTTGAAGAGGGGGCCTTATACGAGCAGTACTTC. Encoded protein: CSVEEGALYEQYF.

This clone was seen a single time. The CDR3 DNA follows: TGTGCCAGCAGTTTGTTATTGCGGGAGGAGGGTCGTGAGCAGTTCTTC. Its protein is CASSLLLREEGREQFF. The V call is TRBV28, the J call TRBJ2-1; 8 bases fit TRBD2. The CDR3 totals 16 residues. Trimming removed 3 bases from V and 9 bases from J; junction bases left unmatched: 13. The germline V gene encodes CDR1 MDHEN and CDR2 SYDVKM.

The CDR3 here is CASRPGSSYNEQFF. CDR3 DNA sequence: TGTGCCAGCAGGCCAGGTAGCTCCTACAATGAGCAGTTCTTC. The rearrangement links TRBV28 to TRBJ2-1; D not resolved. The CDR3 covers 14 residues. V was cut by 6 bases and J by 0 bases, with 9 bases left in between. Germline V gene lookup returns CDR1 MDHEN and CDR2 SYDVKM.

This chain connects TRBV5-1 to TRBJ2-3, with D maybe TRBD2 (5 bases). The CDR3 runs 15 residues. Germline V CDR1 and CDR2: SGHRS, YFSETQ. V was trimmed by 5 bases and J by 0 bases, leaving 13 bases between them. The CDR3 spells CASSPRRPSTDTQYF. CDR3 coding DNA: TGCGCCAGCAGTCCTCGGAGGCCTAGCACAGATACGCAGTATTTT.

The chain has TRBV18 and TRBJ1-3; a possible D gene is TRBD1 (6 bases). This CDR3 region has 16 residues. Trimming took off 2 bases at V and 0 bases at J, with 11 bases between the two ends. Per germline, CDR1 KGHSH and CDR2 LQKENI. CDR3 nucleotide sequence: TGTGCCAGCTCACCATTGACAGGTCTCTCTGGAAACACCATATATTTT. As protein: CASSPLTGLSGNTIYF.

The chain has TRBV25-1 and TRBJ2-5; D call uncertain. Looked up from germline, CDR1 is MGHDK and CDR2 is SYGVNS. The CDR3 has 15 amino acids. Trimming removed 2 bases from V and 1 base from J, with 11 bases in between. CDR3 sequence reads: CASSEVSVIQETQYF. CDR3 DNA: TGTGCCAGCAGTGAAGTCTCAGTAATCCAAGAGACCCAGTACTTC.

This chain connects TRBV25-1 to TRBJ2-5; perhaps TRBD2 as D (5 bases). Germline loops: CDR1 MGHDK, CDR2 SYGVNS. This CDR3 spans 14 amino acids. V was cut by 6 bases and J by 2 bases, with 13 bases left in between. Here the CDR3 DNA reads TGTGCCAGCAGGGGGATCGGGGAACAAGAGACCCAGTACTTC. It translates to CASRGIGEQETQYF.

V and J are TRBV28 and TRBJ1-5; D is unresolved. With 6 bases removed from V and 7 bases from J, the gap between germline ends came to 13 bases. CDR1 and CDR2 from the germline V gene are MDHEN and SYDVKM. The CDR3 spans 13 residues. The DNA of the CDR3 is TGTGCCAGCAGCCCGGACGGTCTCCAGCCCCAGCATTTT. Translated, it gives CASSPDGLQPQHF.

This chain links TRBV10-1 with TRBJ2-3; no clear D gene. Looked up from germline, CDR1 is WNHNN and CDR2 is SYGVQD (reference sequence). The V gene lost 9 bases and the J gene lost 3 bases, with 7 bases spanning the gap. The CDR3 spans 11 residues. CDR3 nucleotides: TGCGCCAGAAGCATAACAGATACGCAGTATTTT. This sequence encodes CARSITDTQYF.